These 22 T cell receptor beta chains share one sample of origin, sequenced in a study of shared clonotypes between healthy human individuals (dated by TCRdb to 2018 to 2021). CD8 naive samples consisted of CD45RO-negative cells that were positively selected for CCR7, yielding a CD45RA+CCR7+ population without TemRA cells. Library prep was done by the immunoSEQ multiplex PCR assay. TCRdb retrieved this table from immuneACCESS and kept in-frame rearrangements only. Not all clones are present; in checked studies, unresolved V genes account for under half, and no reason is known for the remainder. Here the sample has over 2 million clones; around 96% occur a single time. The ten largest clones add up to 1.1% of the sample. Sequenced sample: naive CD8+ T cells sorted from blood. Interpreted using the paper, the cell subset or site label stands for: CD45RA+CCR7+. Every receptor here comes from a man younger than 30 in good health.

The genes are TRBV5-1 and TRBJ1-1; D is unclear. Germline V CDR1 and CDR2: SGHRS, YFSETQ. This CDR3 has 13 residues. The V end lost 0 bases, the J end lost 7 bases, and 10 bases lay between the germline ends. CDR3 sequence: CASSLVDRHEAFF. CDR3 bases: TGCGCCAGCAGCTTGGTAGACCGCCATGAAGCTTTCTTT.

The chain employs TRBV5-6 and TRBJ2-3; 11 nucleotides match TRBD2. This CDR3 contains 16 residues. The germline gives CDR1 SGHDT, CDR2 YYEEEE. V gave up 4 bases and J gave up 3 bases; unmatched junction bases: 7. The CDR3 sequence is CASSPLTSGITDTQYF. CDR3 sequence (DNA): TGTGCCAGCAGCCCCCTGACTAGCGGGATTACAGATACGCAGTATTTT.

As concerns this clone: This sample also contains other DNA sequences that code for the same CDR3. V gene TRBV27 combines with J gene TRBJ1-5; D possibly corresponds to TRBD1 (5 bases). Germline V gene sequence: CDR1 MNHEY, CDR2 SMNVEV (reference sequence). The germline V and J ends were trimmed by 2 bases and 2 bases, with 13 bases remaining between them. CDR3 length: 16 amino acids. DNA of the CDR3: TGTGCCAGCAGTTTACTCGGGGCAGGTGGCAATCAGCCCCAGCATTTT. Protein: CASSLLGAGGNQPQHF.

This rearrangement joins TRBV6-5 to TRBJ2-7; either TRBD1 or TRBD2 may fit D (6 bases each). The CDR3 covers 13 residues. The V end lost 5 bases, the J end lost 5 bases, and 13 bases lay between the germline ends. Looked up from germline, CDR1 is MNHEY and CDR2 is SVGAGI. The CDR3 sequence is CASSPYGGDEQYF. The CDR3 region has the DNA TGTGCCAGCAGTCCGTACGGGGGCGACGAGCAGTACTTC.

This chain uses TRBV6-5 with TRBJ1-5, with 7 bases lining up with TRBD1. Germline lookup yields CDR1 MNHEY and CDR2 SVGAGI. Trimming cost V 6 bases and J 2 bases; bases outside gene matches: 7. The CDR3 has 15 amino acids. The CDR3 region has the DNA TGTGCCAGCAGCTCCAGGGACAGCGGCAATCAGCCCCAGCATTTT. Its translation: CASSSRDSGNQPQHF.

The sample holds a few counts of this clone. The chain is built from TRBV30 and TRBJ2-5; D might be TRBD2 (6 bases). This CDR3 is built from 14 residues. Germline lookup yields CDR1 GTSNPN and CDR2 SVGIG (reference sequence). Between the trimmed V and J ends, which lost 7 bases and 4 bases, there was a span of 19 bases. The CDR3 DNA reads as TGTGCCTCGCCGGGACTGATTAAACTAGAGACCCAGTACTTC. Protein product: CASPGLIKLETQYF.

The V and J genes are TRBV6-1 and TRBJ2-7; 8 bases align to TRBD1. With V trimmed by 6 bases and J by 3 bases, 7 bases remained unmatched. In germline, CDR1 is MNHNS, CDR2 SASEGT. The CDR3 is 14 residues long. Written as DNA, the CDR3 is TGTGCCAGCAGCGTCACAGGGGGGCTCTACGAGCAGTACTTC. It translates to CASSVTGGLYEQYF.

As for this clone: Other DNA sequences from this sample encode an identical CDR3 as well. The chain joins TRBV7-9 to TRBJ2-7; a weak D match, TRBD2 (5 bases). The germline V and J ends were trimmed by 0 bases and 4 bases, with 7 bases remaining between them. CDR3 length: 13 amino acids. Germline V gene data show CDR1 as SEHNR and CDR2 as FQNEAQ (reference sequence). The CDR3 sequence: CASSLATTYEQYF. In DNA, the CDR3 is TGTGCCAGCAGCTTAGCGACTACTTACGAGCAGTACTTC.

The rearrangement links TRBV19 to TRBJ1-5; 10 bases map to TRBD1. J was trimmed by 5 bases and V by 0 bases; bases with no gene match: 7. CDR3 length: 17 amino acids. CDR1 is LNHDA, CDR2 SQIVND, per germline (reference sequence). Written as DNA, the CDR3 is TGTGCCAGTAGTATAGATCTTTTTGGGACAGGGGATCAGCCCCAGCATTTT. Protein product: CASSIDLFGTGDQPQHF.

Concerning this clone: Within the sample, other DNA sequences also encode this same CDR3. This rearrangement joins TRBV6-5 to TRBJ1-2, with 7 bases fitting TRBD1. The junction had 1 base not matched to a gene; V was cut back by 3 bases and J by 6 bases. CDR1 is MNHEY and CDR2 is SVGAGI in the germline V gene. CDR3 length equals 12 residues. The CDR3 nucleotides read TGTGCCAGCAGTTATCAGGGGGATGGCTACACCTTC. Residues: CASSYQGDGYTF.

The chain joins TRBV28 to TRBJ2-7; 9 bases match TRBD1. Trimming cost V 5 bases and J 3 bases; bases outside gene matches: 8. This CDR3 comprises 15 residues. Germline loops: CDR1 MDHEN, CDR2 SYDVKM. CDR3 region: CASSPITGGIYEQYF. CDR3 in DNA: TGTGCCAGCAGTCCCATAACAGGGGGCATCTACGAGCAGTACTTC.

This clone was found a few times. The chain links TRBV4-2 to TRBJ1-6, with D maybe TRBD1 (5 bases). Trimming cost V 0 bases and J 10 bases, with 10 bases left between them. This CDR3 comprises 14 residues. Germline CDR1 is LGHNA and CDR2 is YNFKEQ. In DNA form, the CDR3 reads TGTGCCAGCAGCCAAGAGGGGGTCGGATCACCCCTCCACTTT. Residues: CASSQEGVGSPLHF.

V usage is TRBV10-3 and J usage is TRBJ2-5; 8 bases map to TRBD2. The CDR3 is 14 amino acids. Germline V gene data show CDR1 as ENHRY and CDR2 as SYGVKD. J gave up 5 bases and V 0 bases, and 2 bases lay outside the gene matches. The CDR3: CAISESASGETQYF. As DNA, the CDR3 is TGTGCCATCAGTGAGTCGGCTAGCGGGGAGACCCAGTACTTC.

The chain joins TRBV9 to TRBJ1-2, with no clear D. Germline CDR1 and CDR2: SGDLS and YYNGEE. V gave up 6 bases and J gave up 4 bases, with 7 bases separating them. The CDR3 totals 11 residues. The DNA for the CDR3 is TGTGCCAGCAAAGGGCCCTATGGCTACACCTTC. Amino acids: CASKGPYGYTF.

The chain employs TRBV18 and TRBJ2-2, with a weak D call TRBD2 (5 bases). CDR1 and CDR2 from the germline V gene are KGHSH and LQKENI. The CDR3 sequence is 12 residues long. V lost 8 bases, J lost 3 bases, and 7 bases lay in between. CDR3 sequence: CASRGDTGELFF. Here the CDR3 DNA reads TGTGCCAGCCGGGGTGACACCGGGGAGCTGTTTTTT.

This sequence joins TRBV28 and TRBJ2-1; either TRBD1 or TRBD2 may fit D (5 bases each). V lost 1 base and J 8 bases, leaving 12 bases between the germline ends. Germline values: CDR1 MDHEN, CDR2 SYDVKM. The CDR3 extends over 14 amino acids. DNA of the CDR3: TGTGCCAGCAGTTTATTCGGGGCCGGGGATGAGCAGTTCTTC. It specifies CASSLFGAGDEQFF. Filled out from reference TRBV28 and TRBJ2-1, the complete variable domain reads DVKVTQSSRYLVKRTGEKVFLECVQDMDHENMFWYRQDPGLGLRLIYFSYDVKMKEKGDIPEGYSVSREKKERFSLILESASTNQTSMYLCASSLFGAGDEQFFGPGTRLTVL.

This sequence joins TRBV7-9 and TRBJ2-7, with 7 bases matching TRBD1. The trim removed 5 bases at V and 3 bases at J, leaving 10 bases unmatched. From germline, CDR1 is SEHNR and CDR2 FQNEAQ (reference sequence). CDR3 length equals 15 residues. The CDR3 protein is CASSLTWDSNYEQYF. CDR3 DNA sequence: TGTGCCAGCAGCCTAACCTGGGACAGCAACTACGAGCAGTACTTC.

V usage is TRBV14 and J usage is TRBJ2-1, with D possibly TRBD2 on 6 matching bases. V lost 4 bases, J lost 0 bases, and 10 bases lay in between. The germline gives CDR1 SGHDN, CDR2 FVKESK. The CDR3 extends over 15 amino acids. CDR3 in amino acids: CASSRSGRSYNEQFF. In DNA, the CDR3 is TGTGCCAGCAGCCGTAGCGGACGCTCCTACAATGAGCAGTTCTTC.

The V call is TRBV13, the J call TRBJ2-1, with 9 bases identical to TRBD2. The CDR3 totals 15 residues. J gave up 4 bases and V 5 bases, and 6 bases lay outside the gene matches. The germline gives CDR1 PRHDT, CDR2 FYEKMQ (reference sequence). This CDR3 is CASSPPTSGYNEQFF. The CDR3, as DNA: TGTGCCAGCAGCCCCCCGACTAGCGGATACAATGAGCAGTTCTTC.

As to this clone: This CDR3 is also generated by other DNA sequences in the sample. This chain joins TRBV7-9 and TRBJ2-1; D tentatively fits TRBD1 or TRBD2 (5 bases each). This CDR3 has 15 amino acids. V gave up 4 bases and J gave up 4 bases, with 14 bases separating them. Germline V gene lookup returns CDR1 SEHNR and CDR2 FQNEAQ (reference sequence). In nucleotides, the CDR3 is TGTGCCAGCAGCTCTCCCGGGACCTTGTACAATGAGCAGTTCTTC. Its protein is CASSSPGTLYNEQFF.

V usage is TRBV25-1 and J usage is TRBJ2-7; TRBD1 might be the D (5 bases). V was trimmed by 5 bases and J by 2 bases, leaving 19 bases between them. Germline values: CDR1 MGHDK, CDR2 SYGVNS. This CDR3 spans 16 amino acids. CDR3 sequence (DNA): TGTGCCAGCAGTTCCCTAGGGCAGGGTCGACCCTACGAGCAGTACTTC. Translation: CASSSLGQGRPYEQYF.

Points on this clone: The same CDR3 arises from other DNA sequences in this sample as well. The rearrangement joins TRBV5-6 to TRBJ1-1; D remains unclear. Per germline, CDR1 SGHDT and CDR2 YYEEEE. Trimming removed 4 bases from V and 0 bases from J, with 7 bases in between. This CDR3 spans 13 amino acids. The CDR3 spells CASSLEMNTEAFF. DNA of the CDR3: TGTGCCAGCAGCCTCGAGATGAACACTGAAGCTTTCTTT.